One and the same sample provided the 19 T cell receptor beta chains below, sequenced in a study of early T cells in non-severe SARS-CoV-2 infection. TCRdb passed the 5' RACE reads through MiXCR, listing each CDR3 protein once. The data hold tens of thousands of distinct CDR3 sequences, with under 11% observed a single time. Material for sequencing was whole blood. Receptors originate from an adult who was a healthcare worker with PCR-confirmed SARS-CoV-2 infection or an uninfected control (not recorded which).

This clonotype showed up many times. The chain has TRBV5-1 and TRBJ2-3; no clear D. Germline loops: CDR1 SGHRS, CDR2 YFSETQ. The V end was cut by 2 bases, the J end by 2 bases, with 9 bases between. This CDR3 is 14 amino acids long. The CDR3 coding sequence is TGCGCCAGCAGCTTAGCACAGTCCACAGATACGCAGTATTTT. Protein product: CASSLAQSTDTQYF.

J is TRBJ2-1 and V is TRBV3-1; tentative D call: TRBD2 (6 bases). With 3 bases removed from V and 6 bases from J, the gap between germline ends came to 9 bases. Germline CDR1 reads LGHDT; CDR2 reads YNNKEL (reference sequence). CDR3 length: 13 amino acids. This chain's CDR3 is CASSQRGVNEQFF. The DNA of the CDR3 is TGTGCCAGCAGCCAGCGGGGAGTCAATGAGCAGTTCTTC.

This clonotype was seen ten or more times. The chain employs TRBV29-1 and TRBJ2-5; D not resolved. This CDR3 is built from 10 residues. V was shortened by 6 bases and J by 2 bases, with 4 bases between the two germline ends. Germline CDR1 is SQVTM and CDR2 is ANQGSEA. CDR3 sequence: CSVEQETQYF. The CDR3 DNA reads as TGCAGCGTGGAGCAAGAGACCCAGTACTTC. Based on the CDR3 plus reference TRBV29-1 and TRBJ2-5, the full variable domain is SAVISQKPSRDICQRGTSLTIQCQVDSQVTMMFWYRQQPGQSLTLIATANQGSEATYESGFVIDKFPISRPNLTFSTLTVSNMSPEDSSIYLCSVEQETQYFGPGTRLLVL.

This clonotype showed up just a few times. V usage is TRBV9 and J usage is TRBJ1-6; a weak D match, TRBD1 (5 bases). The CDR3 totals 16 residues. Trimming shortened V by 4 bases and J by 4 bases, and 15 bases separated the two germline ends. Germline CDR1 SGDLS, CDR2 YYNGEE. The CDR3 reads CASSPSPGAYNSPLHF. The CDR3, as DNA: TGTGCCAGCAGCCCCTCTCCCGGGGCGTATAATTCACCCCTCCACTTT.

This clonotype was counted ten times or more. The chain employs TRBV7-8 and TRBJ2-3, with D possibly called TRBD1 or TRBD2 (5 bases each). The ends were cut back, 0 bases at V and 2 bases at J, with 15 bases in the middle. CDR3 length: 17 amino acids. Per germline, CDR1 SGHVS and CDR2 FQNEAQ. CDR3 DNA sequence: TGTGCCAGCAGCTTAGCAACAGGAGGCCTAGTCACAGATACGCAGTATTTT. Protein: CASSLATGGLVTDTQYF.

This clonotype came up a few times. The genes are TRBV29-1 and TRBJ2-1; D gene uncertain. The CDR3 consists of 10 residues. Germline V gene sequence: CDR1 SQVTM, CDR2 ANQGSEA. Trimming took off 3 bases at V and 9 bases at J, with 6 bases between the two ends. The CDR3 region is CSVDVGEQFF. The CDR3 DNA is TGCAGCGTTGATGTTGGTGAGCAGTTCTTC.

This clonotype was seen a handful of times. The CDR3 DNA is TGCAGCGTCAAACCTAGCGTCTCCTACAATGAGCAGTTCTTC. Amino acid sequence: CSVKPSVSYNEQFF. J is TRBJ2-1 and V is TRBV29-1, with D maybe TRBD2 (6 bases). Trimming stripped 6 bases from V and 0 bases from J, with 12 bases between. The germline CDR1 and CDR2 sequences are SQVTM and ANQGSEA. There are 14 residues in the CDR3.

The chain carries TRBV6-5 and TRBJ2-2; maybe TRBD2 (5 bases). Deletions cut 5 bases from V and 4 bases from J, with 14 bases between. The CDR3 has 15 residues. Germline loops: CDR1 MNHEY, CDR2 SVGAGI. In DNA form, the CDR3 reads TGTGCCAGCAGTAAAGGACTCCGGGGCACCGGGGAGCTGTTTTTT. Its translation: CASSKGLRGTGELFF.

This clonotype has a count of ten or more. This chain joins TRBV15 and TRBJ2-3, with no clear D. Germline V gene data show CDR1 as LNHNV and CDR2 as YYDKDF (reference sequence). Trimming took 0 bases from V and 5 from J, leaving 9 bases between them. The CDR3 runs to 14 residues. The CDR3 DNA sequence: TGTGCCACCAGCAGAGATCGGTTGGTAGATACGCAGTATTTT. This encodes CATSRDRLVDTQYF.

V gene TRBV7-2 combines with J gene TRBJ2-2, with D unclear. The V gene lost 4 bases and the J gene lost 11 bases, with 14 bases spanning the gap. The CDR3 consists of 13 residues. CDR1 SGHTA and CDR2 FQGNSA come from the germline V gene. The CDR3, as DNA: TGTGCCAGCAGCTCACCATCCTTTTTCGAGCTGTTTTTT. Translating gives CASSSPSFFELFF.

CDR3 nucleotide sequence: TGTGCCATCAGTGAGGACGATGGTTTTCAGTACTTC. Its translation: CAISEDDGFQYF. The rearrangement uses TRBV10-3 and TRBJ2-4; D is undetermined. The CDR3 contains 12 residues. V shed 2 bases and J shed 11 bases, with 10 bases lying between them. Looked up from germline, CDR1 is ENHRY and CDR2 is SYGVKD.

This clonotype was seen once. The chain is built from TRBV7-2 and TRBJ2-7; D remains unclear. Between the trimmed V and J ends, which lost 3 bases and 0 bases, there was a span of 9 bases. The germline gives CDR1 SGHTA, CDR2 FQGNSA. The CDR3 spans 14 residues. The CDR3 DNA follows: TGTGCCAGCAGCTTCGAGTACAGCTCCTACGAGCAGTACTTC. Translating it yields CASSFEYSSYEQYF.

This clonotype was counted many times. The chain couples TRBV20-1 to TRBJ2-3; D is unclear. The CDR3 covers 13 residues. Germline CDR1 and CDR2: DFQATT and SNEGSKA (reference sequence). The V end lost 3 bases, the J end lost 0 bases, and 7 bases lay between the germline ends. CDR3 DNA sequence: TGCAGTGCTAGTCTACCTAGCACAGATACGCAGTATTTT. This gives the protein CSASLPSTDTQYF.

This clonotype was seen repeatedly, ten times or more. The V and J genes are TRBV12-3 or TRBV12-4 and TRBJ2-1, with 14 bases identical to TRBD2. V lost 6 bases and J lost 10; bases outside the gene matches: 8. This CDR3 has 15 residues. CDR3 nucleotides: TGTGCCAGCAGCCGCACCGGGACTAGCGGGGGCGAGCAGTTCTTC. Protein: CASSRTGTSGGEQFF.

The sample holds a few counts of this clonotype. J is TRBJ2-7 and V is TRBV29-1; 8 bases match TRBD1. CDR1 and CDR2 from the germline V gene are SQVTM and ANQGSEA. The length of the CDR3 is 13 residues. V lost 1 base to trimming and J lost 2 bases; unmatched junction nucleotides: 1. The CDR3 spells CSVEGTGTYEQYF. The CDR3 nucleotides read TGCAGCGTTGAAGGGACAGGGACCTACGAGCAGTACTTC.

The sample holds many counts of this clonotype. The chain joins TRBV7-8 to TRBJ2-1; TRBD2 agrees at 8 bases. Losses at the gene ends were 1 base for V and 6 bases for J; bases not matched to a gene: 5. This CDR3 is built from 15 residues. Germline V gives CDR1 SGHVS, CDR2 FQNEAQ. The CDR3, as DNA: TGTGCCAGCAGCTTAGGTGGACTAGCAAGCAATGAGCAGTTCTTC. Translation: CASSLGGLASNEQFF. The variable domain in full, with the rest retrieved from reference TRBV7-8 and TRBJ2-1, is GAGVSQSPRYKVAKRGQDVALRCDPISGHVSLFWYQQALGQGPEFLTYFQNEAQLDKSGLPSDRFFAERPEGSVSTLKIQRTQQEDSAVYLCASSLGGLASNEQFFGPGTRLTVL.

This clonotype occurred many times. The chain uses TRBV7-6 and TRBJ2-1; TRBD2 matches 14 bases. V shed 4 bases and J 1 base; nucleotides not matched to a gene: 3. Germline V gene lookup returns CDR1 SGHVS and CDR2 FNYEAQ. The CDR3 extends over 17 amino acids. The CDR3 reads CASSSWTSGRSYNEQFF. The CDR3 nucleotides read TGTGCCAGCAGCTCATGGACTAGCGGGAGGTCCTACAATGAGCAGTTCTTC.

This clonotype was recorded many times. The V call is TRBV5-1, the J call TRBJ2-1, with D perhaps TRBD1 (5 bases). The ends were cut back, 4 bases at V and 4 bases at J, with 21 bases in the middle. The CDR3 spans 17 residues. The germline gives CDR1 SGHRS, CDR2 YFSETQ. The CDR3 region has the DNA TGCGCCAGCAGCACTAAACATAAGGGGCCAGGATACAATGAGCAGTTCTTC. Protein sequence: CASSTKHKGPGYNEQFF.

This rearrangement joins TRBV11-3 to TRBJ2-3; D gene unclear. Germline lookup yields CDR1 SGHNT and CDR2 YENEEA. Trimming stripped 3 bases from V and 2 bases from J, with 6 bases between. This CDR3 is built from 13 residues. The CDR3 loop reads CASSFSPTDTQYF. In nucleotides, the CDR3 is TGTGCCAGCAGCTTTTCACCCACAGATACGCAGTATTTT. The variable domain in full, completed from reference TRBV11-3 and TRBJ2-3, reads EAGVVQSPRYKIIEKKQPVAFWCNPISGHNTLYWYLQNLGQGPELLIRYENEEAVDDSQLPKDRFSAERLKGVDSTLKIQPAELGDSAVYLCASSFSPTDTQYFGPGTRLTVL.